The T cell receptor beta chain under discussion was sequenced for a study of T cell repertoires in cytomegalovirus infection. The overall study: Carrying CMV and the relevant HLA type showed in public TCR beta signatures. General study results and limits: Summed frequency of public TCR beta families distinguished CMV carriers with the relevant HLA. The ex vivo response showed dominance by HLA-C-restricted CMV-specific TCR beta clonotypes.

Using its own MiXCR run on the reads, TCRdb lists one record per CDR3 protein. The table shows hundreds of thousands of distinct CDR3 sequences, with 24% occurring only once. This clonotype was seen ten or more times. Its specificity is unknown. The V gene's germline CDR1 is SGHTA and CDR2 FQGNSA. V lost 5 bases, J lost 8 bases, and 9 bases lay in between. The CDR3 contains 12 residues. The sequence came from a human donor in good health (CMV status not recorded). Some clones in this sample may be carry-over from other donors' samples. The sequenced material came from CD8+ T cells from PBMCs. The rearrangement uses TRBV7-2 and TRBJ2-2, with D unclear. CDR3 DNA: TGTGCCAGCAGCGGGGTACCGGGGGAGCTGTTTTTT. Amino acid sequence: CASSGVPGELFF.